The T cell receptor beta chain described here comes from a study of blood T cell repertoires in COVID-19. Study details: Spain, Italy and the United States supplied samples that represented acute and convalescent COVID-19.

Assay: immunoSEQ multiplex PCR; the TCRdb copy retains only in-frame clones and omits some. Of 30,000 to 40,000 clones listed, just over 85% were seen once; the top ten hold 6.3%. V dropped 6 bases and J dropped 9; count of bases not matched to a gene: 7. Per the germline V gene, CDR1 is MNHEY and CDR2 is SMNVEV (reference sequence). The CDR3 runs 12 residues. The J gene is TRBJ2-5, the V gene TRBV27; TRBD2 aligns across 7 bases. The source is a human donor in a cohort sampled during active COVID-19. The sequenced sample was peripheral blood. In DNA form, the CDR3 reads TGTGCCAGCAGGGCCATACGGGGGGCCCAGTACTTC. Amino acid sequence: CASRAIRGAQYF.